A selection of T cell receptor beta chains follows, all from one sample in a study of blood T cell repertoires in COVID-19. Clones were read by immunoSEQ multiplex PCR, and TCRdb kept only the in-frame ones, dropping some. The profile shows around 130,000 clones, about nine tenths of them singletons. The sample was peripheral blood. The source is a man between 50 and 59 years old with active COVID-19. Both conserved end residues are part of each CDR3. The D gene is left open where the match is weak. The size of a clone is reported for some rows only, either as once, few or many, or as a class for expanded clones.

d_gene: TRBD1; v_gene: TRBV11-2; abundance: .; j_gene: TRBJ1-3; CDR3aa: CASSAWTGGGNTIYF; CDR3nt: TGTGCCAGCAGCGCCTGGACAGGGGGAGGAAACACCATATATTTT
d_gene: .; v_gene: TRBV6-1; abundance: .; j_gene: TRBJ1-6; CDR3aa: CASSERDRWGPGNNRAFNSPLHF; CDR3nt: TGTGCCAGCAGTGAACGGGACCGATGGGGGCCGGGAAATAATAGGGCTTTTAATTCACCCCTCCACTTT
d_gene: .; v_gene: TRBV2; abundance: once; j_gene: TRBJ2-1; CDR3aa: CASSPLTSSYNEQFF; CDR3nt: TGTGCCAGCAGTCCCCTCACGAGCTCCTACAATGAGCAGTTCTTC
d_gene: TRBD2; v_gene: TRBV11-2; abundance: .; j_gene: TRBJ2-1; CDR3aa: CASSQSGTRYYNEQFF; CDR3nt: TGTGCCAGCAGCCAATCCGGGACTAGGTATTACAATGAGCAGTTCTTC
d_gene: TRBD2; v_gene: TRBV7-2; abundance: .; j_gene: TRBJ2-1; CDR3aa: CASSLSSTSGRNNEQFF; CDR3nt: TGTGCCAGCAGCTTAAGCTCTACTAGCGGGAGAAACAATGAGCAGTTCTTC
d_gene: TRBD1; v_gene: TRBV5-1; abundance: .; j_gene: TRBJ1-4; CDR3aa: CASWGQGSEKLFF; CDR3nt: TGCGCCAGCTGGGGACAGGGTAGCGAAAAACTGTTTTTT
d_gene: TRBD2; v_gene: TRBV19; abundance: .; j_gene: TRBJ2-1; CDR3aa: CASSISGGSYNEQFF; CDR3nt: TGTGCCAGTAGTATCAGCGGGGGCTCCTACAATGAGCAGTTCTTC
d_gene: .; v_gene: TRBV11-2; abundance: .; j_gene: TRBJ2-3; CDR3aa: CASSSLPTDTQYF; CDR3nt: TGTGCCAGCAGCTCTCTTCCCACAGATACGCAGTATTTT
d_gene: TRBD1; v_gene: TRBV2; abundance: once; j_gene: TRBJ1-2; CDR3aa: CASSVGQGANYGYTF; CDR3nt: TGTGCCAGCAGCGTGGGACAGGGGGCTAACTATGGCTACACCTTC
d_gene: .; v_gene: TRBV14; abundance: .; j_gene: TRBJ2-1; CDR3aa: CASSPLGGGRRHEQFF; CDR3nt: TGTGCCAGCAGCCCACTGGGAGGGGGTAGGAGACATGAGCAGTTCTTC
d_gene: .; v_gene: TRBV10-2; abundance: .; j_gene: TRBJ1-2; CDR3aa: CASSSGGSYGYTF; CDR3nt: TGCGCCAGCAGTTCGGGGGGGTCCTATGGCTACACCTTC
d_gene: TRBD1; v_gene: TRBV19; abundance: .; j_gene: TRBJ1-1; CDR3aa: CASSISKVGDRPTEAFF; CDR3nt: TGTGCCAGTAGTATTTCAAAGGTCGGGGACAGGCCCACTGAAGCTTTCTTT
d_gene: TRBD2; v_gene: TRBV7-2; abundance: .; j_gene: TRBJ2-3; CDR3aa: CASSPFWRGEFLGTDTQYF; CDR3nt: TGTGCCAGCAGCCCCTTTTGGCGGGGGGAGTTCTTGGGCACAGATACGCAGTATTTT
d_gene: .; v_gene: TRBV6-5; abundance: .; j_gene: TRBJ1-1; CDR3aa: CASSVGLRGTEAFF; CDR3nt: TGTGCCAGCAGCGTAGGGTTACGGGGCACTGAAGCTTTCTTT
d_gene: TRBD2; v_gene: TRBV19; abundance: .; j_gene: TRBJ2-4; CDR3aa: CASSIGRLAGVITKNIQYF; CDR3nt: TGTGCCAGTAGTATAGGACGACTAGCGGGAGTAATAACCAAAAACATTCAGTACTTC
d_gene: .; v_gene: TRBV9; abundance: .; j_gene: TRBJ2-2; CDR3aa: CASSVYGLNTGELFF; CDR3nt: TGTGCCAGCAGCGTTTACGGGTTGAACACCGGGGAGCTGTTTTTT
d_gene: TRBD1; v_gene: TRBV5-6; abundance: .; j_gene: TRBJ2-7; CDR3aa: CASSTTGGRYEQYF; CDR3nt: TGTGCCAGCAGCACCACAGGGGGCAGGTACGAGCAGTACTTC
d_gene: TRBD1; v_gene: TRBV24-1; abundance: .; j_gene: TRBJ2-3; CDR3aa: CATSDPTGSDTQYF; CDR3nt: TGTGCCACCAGTGACCCGACAGGGTCAGATACGCAGTATTTT
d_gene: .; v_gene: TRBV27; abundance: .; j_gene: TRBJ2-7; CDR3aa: CASSHNRASYEQYF; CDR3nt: TGTGCCAGCAGTCATAACAGGGCTTCCTACGAGCAGTACTTC
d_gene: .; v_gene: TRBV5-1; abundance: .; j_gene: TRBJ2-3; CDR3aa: CASSLVGGATDTQYF; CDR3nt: TGCGCCAGCAGCTTGGTGGGGGGGGCCACAGATACGCAGTATTTT
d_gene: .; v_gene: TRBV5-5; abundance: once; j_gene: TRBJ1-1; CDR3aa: CASSYTPNTEAFF; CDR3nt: TGTGCCAGCAGCTACACACCGAACACTGAAGCTTTCTTT
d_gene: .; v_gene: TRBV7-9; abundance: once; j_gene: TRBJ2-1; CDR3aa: CASSLGLALPFF; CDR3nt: TGTGCCAGCAGCTTAGGGCTAGCCCTCCCGTTCTTC
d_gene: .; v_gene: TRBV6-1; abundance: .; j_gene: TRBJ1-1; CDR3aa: CASSEAGGITEAFF; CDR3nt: TGTGCCAGCAGTGAAGCGGGAGGAATCACTGAAGCTTTCTTT
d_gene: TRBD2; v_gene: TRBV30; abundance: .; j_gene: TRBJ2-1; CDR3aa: CAWSGLSSGSSYNEQFF; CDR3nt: TGTGCCTGGAGTGGCTTGTCTAGCGGGAGCTCCTACAATGAGCAGTTCTTC
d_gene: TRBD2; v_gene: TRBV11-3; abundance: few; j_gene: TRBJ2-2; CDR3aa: CASSYSPLAGGTNTGELFF; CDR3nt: TGTGCCAGCAGCTACAGTCCGTTAGCGGGAGGGACGAACACCGGGGAGCTGTTTTTT
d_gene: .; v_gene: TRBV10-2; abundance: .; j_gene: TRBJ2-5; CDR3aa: CASSETRQETQYF; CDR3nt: TGCGCCAGCAGTGAGACCCGGCAAGAGACCCAGTACTTC
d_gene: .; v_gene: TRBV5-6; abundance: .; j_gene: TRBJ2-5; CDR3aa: CASSFGQPWYQETQYF; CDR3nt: TGTGCCAGCAGCTTCGGACAGCCCTGGTACCAAGAGACCCAGTACTTC
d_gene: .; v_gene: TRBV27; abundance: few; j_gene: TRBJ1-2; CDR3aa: CASSLSSGSGYGYTF; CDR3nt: TGTGCCAGCAGTTTATCGAGCGGAAGCGGCTATGGCTACACCTTC
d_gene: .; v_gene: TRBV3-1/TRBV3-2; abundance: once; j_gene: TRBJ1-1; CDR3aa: CASSNRDFGNTEAFF; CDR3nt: TGTGCCAGCAGCAACCGGGACTTTGGGAACACTGAAGCTTTCTTT
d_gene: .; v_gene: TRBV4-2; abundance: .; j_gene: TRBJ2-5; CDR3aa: CASSQGEADQETQYF; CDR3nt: TGTGCCAGCAGCCAAGGGGAGGCAGACCAAGAGACCCAGTACTTC
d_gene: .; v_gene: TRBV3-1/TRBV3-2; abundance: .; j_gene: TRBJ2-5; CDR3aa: CASSPVGTPQETQYF; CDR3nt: TGTGCCAGCAGCCCAGTGGGGACACCTCAAGAGACCCAGTACTTC
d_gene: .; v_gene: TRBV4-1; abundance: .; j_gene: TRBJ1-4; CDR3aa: CASSQDRQGPNEKLFF; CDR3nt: TGCGCCAGCAGCCAAGATAGGCAGGGGCCTAATGAAAAACTGTTTTTT
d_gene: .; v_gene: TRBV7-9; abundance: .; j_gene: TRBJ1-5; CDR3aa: CASSPSPGNQPQHF; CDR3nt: TGTGCCAGCAGCCCCAGTCCCGGGAATCAGCCCCAGCATTTT
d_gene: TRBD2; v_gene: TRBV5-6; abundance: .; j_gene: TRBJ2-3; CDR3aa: CASRPGGAVDTQYF; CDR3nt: TGTGCCAGCAGACCCGGGGGGGCCGTAGATACGCAGTATTTT
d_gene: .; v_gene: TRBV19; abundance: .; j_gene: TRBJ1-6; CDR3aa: CASSPLPGVGSPLHF; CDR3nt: TGTGCCAGTAGTCCGCTACCGGGGGTCGGTTCACCCCTCCACTTT
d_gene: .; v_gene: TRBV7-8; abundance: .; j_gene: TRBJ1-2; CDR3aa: CASSLVGATNYGYTF; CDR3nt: TGTGCCAGCAGCTTAGTGGGGGCCACTAACTATGGCTACACCTTC
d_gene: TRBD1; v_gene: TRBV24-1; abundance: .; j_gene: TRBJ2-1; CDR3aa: CATSDSTDRDHYNEQFF; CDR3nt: TGTGCCACCAGTGATTCGACGGACAGGGACCACTACAATGAGCAGTTCTTC
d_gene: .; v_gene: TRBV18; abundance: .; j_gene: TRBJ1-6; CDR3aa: CASSPGSGNSPLHF; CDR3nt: TGTGCCAGCTCACCAGGCAGCGGTAATTCACCCCTCCACTTT
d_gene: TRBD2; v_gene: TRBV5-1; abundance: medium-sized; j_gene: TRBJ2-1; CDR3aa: CASSLKASGEQFF; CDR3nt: TGCGCCAGCAGCTTAAAGGCTAGCGGGGAGCAGTTCTTC
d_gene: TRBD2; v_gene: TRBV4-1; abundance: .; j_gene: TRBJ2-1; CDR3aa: CASRKVGGSYNEQFF; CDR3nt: TGCGCCAGCAGAAAGGTGGGAGGGTCCTACAATGAGCAGTTCTTC
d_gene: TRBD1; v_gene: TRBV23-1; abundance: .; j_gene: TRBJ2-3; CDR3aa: CASSLQGSTDTQYF; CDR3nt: TGCGCCAGCAGTCTACAGGGGAGCACAGATACGCAGTATTTT